The table lists the clone carrying this T cell receptor (beta chain) with many counts. Antigen specificity is unknown. Treatment was busulfan-fludarabine conditioning, a marrow graft, and cyclophosphamide on days +3 and +4. The data derive from a study of T cells after posttransplantation cyclophosphamide. Sequenced by immunoSEQ multiplex PCR; TCRdb stores in-frame clones only, minus some. This record lists around 12,000 clones, none seen once only, and the top ten clones contain roughly 25%. Overall study findings and caveats: TRB clonality was highly associated with recipient CMV seropositivity and reactivation.

CDR3 size: 13 residues. CDR1 is SQVTM, CDR2 ANQGSEA, per germline. The sequence was obtained from a female patient aged 40-49 years who received an allogeneic stem cell transplant from an unrelated donor, was CMV-positive, and had acute GVHD only. Some of the T cells might come from the graft donor. The sample here was PBMCs, taken after allogeneic stem cell transplant with posttransplant cyclophosphamide. The V gene is TRBV29-1, the J gene TRBJ2-3; 8 bases fit TRBD2. The CDR3 nucleotides read TGCAGTTGTGGTAGCGGGGGCACAGATACGCAGTATTTT. Its protein is CSCGSGGTDTQYF.